The T cell receptor (beta chain) described here comes from a study of blood T cell repertoires in COVID-19. At the level of the study: Material from acute and convalescent COVID-19 was sourced from the United States, Italy and Spain. Sources were T cells, B-cell-depleted T cells, or PBMCs; the material itself was cDNA or gDNA.

Authors' processing steps: The authors estimated nucleated cell counts from reference gene primer amplification. Clones were read by immunoSEQ multiplex PCR, and TCRdb kept only the in-frame ones, dropping some. That table gives V, J and clone size, and the DNA gave D and trimming. The top ten clones hold around 12% of a sample with about 190,000 clones, approximately 79% of them seen once. The material sequenced was peripheral blood. The sequence was obtained from a woman between 45 and 60 years old with acute or convalescent COVID-19.

The CDR3 here is CASSLSSGPNQPQHF. The CDR3 DNA follows: TGTGCCAGCAGTTTATCCTCAGGGCCAAATCAGCCCCAGCATTTT. The chain couples TRBV27 to TRBJ1-5; a possible D gene is TRBD1 (5 bases). CDR3 size: 15 residues. V dropped 0 bases and J dropped 4 bases, with 10 bases sitting between them. Per the germline V gene, CDR1 is MNHEY and CDR2 is SMNVEV (reference sequence).